The 23 T cell receptor beta chains below all came from one sample that was sequenced in a study of identical twins. TCRdb reanalysed the 5' RACE reads using MiXCR and keeps one entry per CDR3 protein. The table has fewer than 650,000 distinct CDR3 sequences, around 7.4% seen once. The same sample was also studied in work on yellow fever vaccine responses in identical twins.

Sequenced sample: PBMCs. The receptors here all came from a woman younger than 30 in good health.

This clonotype was observed many times. The chain combines TRBV5-1 with TRBJ2-2; 8 bases match TRBD1. This CDR3 has 16 residues. After removal of 3 bases from V and 7 bases from J, the junction contained 11 bases not matched to a gene. Germline V lookup: CDR1 SGHRS, CDR2 YFSETQ. The CDR3 here is CASSSGQENLIGELFF. The CDR3 nucleotides read TGCGCCAGCAGCTCGGGACAGGAGAACCTCATCGGGGAGCTGTTTTTT.

Many counts were recorded for this clonotype. This chain connects TRBV28 to TRBJ2-1, with TRBD1 matching over 10 bases. Unmatched junction bases numbered 5, after V lost 4 bases and J lost 5 bases. In germline, CDR1 is MDHEN, CDR2 SYDVKM. The CDR3 has 15 amino acids. The CDR3 loop reads CASSSPGTGDNEQFF. CDR3 in DNA: TGTGCCAGCAGTTCCCCCGGGACAGGGGACAATGAGCAGTTCTTC.

The sample holds a few counts of this clonotype. This chain links TRBV10-2 with TRBJ2-7; D is uncertain. Germline V gene lookup returns CDR1 WSHSY and CDR2 SAAADI. V was trimmed by 8 bases and J by 1 base, leaving 3 bases between them. The CDR3 is 10 amino acids. The CDR3 DNA reads TGCGCCAGCGGGTCCTACGAGCAGTACGTC. Translation: CASGSYEQYV.

Many counts were recorded for this clonotype. This chain joins TRBV20-1 and TRBJ2-7; 10 nucleotides agree with TRBD2. The CDR3 runs to 15 residues. J was trimmed by 2 bases and V by 3 bases; bases with no gene match: 7. Germline CDR1 reads DFQATT; CDR2 reads SNEGSKA (reference sequence). The CDR3 reads CSASALAGDTYEQYF. As DNA, the CDR3 is TGCAGTGCTAGTGCCCTAGCGGGAGACACCTACGAGCAGTACTTC.

This chain links TRBV29-1 with TRBJ1-3, with D possibly matching TRBD1 (5 bases). Trimming removed 0 bases from V and 0 bases from J, with 9 bases in between. Germline lookup yields CDR1 SQVTM and CDR2 ANQGSEA. This CDR3 has 15 amino acids. The CDR3 protein is CSVEDLRGSGNTIYF. DNA for the CDR3: TGCAGCGTTGAAGATCTTAGGGGCTCTGGAAACACCATATATTTT.

There are a few counts of this clonotype. V usage is TRBV28 and J usage is TRBJ1-2; possibly TRBD1 for D (5 bases). The CDR3 runs to 14 residues. CDR1 and CDR2 (germline): MDHEN, SYDVKM. V was pared by 3 bases and J by 8 bases, with 16 bases between. The CDR3 region has the DNA TGTGCCAGCAGTTTGGGCGCCCACAAGGGGGGCTACACCTTC. Protein sequence: CASSLGAHKGGYTF.

The chain is built from TRBV4-1 and TRBJ2-7; TRBD2 agrees at 9 bases. V shed 1 base, J shed 3 bases, and the junction held 7 bases outside the gene matches. From germline, CDR1 is MGHRA and CDR2 YSYEKL. The length of the CDR3 is 16 residues. CDR3 DNA: TGCGCCAGCAGCCAAGCTCGGGGCGGGAGGGACTACGAGCAGTACTTC. Amino acids: CASSQARGGRDYEQYF.

This clonotype came up many times. The rearrangement links TRBV29-1 to TRBJ2-7; TRBD1 might be the D (7 bases). Germline assignment: CDR1 SQVTM and CDR2 ANQGSEA. CDR3 length equals 15 residues. Trimming shortened V by 1 base and J by 1 base, and 14 bases separated the two germline ends. CDR3 amino acids: CSVEGRQGGSYEQYV. The CDR3 DNA sequence: TGCAGCGTTGAAGGGCGGCAGGGGGGTTCCTACGAGCAGTACGTC.

V usage is TRBV12-3 or TRBV12-4 and J usage is TRBJ1-2, with D uncertain. V lost 3 bases and J lost 10, with 15 bases in between. This CDR3 is built from 13 residues. The CDR3 here is CASSLEDGVDYTF. The CDR3 DNA follows: TGTGCCAGCAGTTTGGAGGACGGCGTGGACTACACCTTC.

The chain uses TRBV9 and TRBJ2-5; tentatively, D is TRBD1 or TRBD2 (5 bases each). This CDR3 is 15 amino acids long. Trimming shortened V by 4 bases and J by 2 bases, and 15 bases separated the two germline ends. Per germline, CDR1 SGDLS and CDR2 YYNGEE. CDR3 DNA sequence: TGTGCCAGCAGCCCCGTTGGGGGATCACAAGAGACCCAGTACTTC. Amino acid sequence: CASSPVGGSQETQYF.

Ten or more counts support this clonotype. The DNA of the CDR3 is TGCAGTGCTAGAGGCCTAGCGGGATACGAGCAGTACTTC. Encoded protein: CSARGLAGYEQYF. The J gene is TRBJ2-7, the V gene TRBV20-1, with 9 positions matching TRBD2. V was pared by 1 base and J by 4 bases, with 2 bases of the junction left unmatched. Germline V gene data show CDR1 as DFQATT and CDR2 as SNEGSKA (reference sequence). This CDR3 contains 13 residues.

Written as DNA, the CDR3 is TGTGCCAGCAGCTTAGGATCTGCAGGTATCAATCAGCCCCAGCATTTT. It encodes CASSLGSAGINQPQHF. The V gene is TRBV7-8, the J gene TRBJ1-5; D is unresolved. Trimming took 1 base from V and 3 from J, leaving 13 bases between them. Germline values: CDR1 SGHVS, CDR2 FQNEAQ. CDR3 length: 16 amino acids. The complete variable domain, with remaining parts taken from reference TRBV7-8 and TRBJ1-5, reads GAGVSQSPRYKVAKRGQDVALRCDPISGHVSLFWYQQALGQGPEFLTYFQNEAQLDKSGLPSDRFFAERPEGSVSTLKIQRTQQEDSAVYLCASSLGSAGINQPQHFGDGTRLSIL.

This clonotype was counted only a few times. J is TRBJ2-5 and V is TRBV5-1; 11 nucleotides agree with TRBD2. The germline V gene has CDR1 SGHRS and CDR2 YFSETQ. CDR3 length: 17 residues. The junction had 13 bases not matched to a gene; V was cut back by 4 bases and J by 5 bases. The CDR3 coding sequence is TGCGCCAGCAGCCATGACCCCCTAGCGGGAGGAAGGGAGACCCAGTACTTC. It encodes CASSHDPLAGGRETQYF.

This clonotype was picked up many times. The V gene is TRBV10-3, the J gene TRBJ1-2; weak D call: TRBD1 (5 bases). The ends were cut back, 0 bases at V and 3 bases at J, with 17 bases in the middle. Germline V gives CDR1 ENHRY, CDR2 SYGVKD. The CDR3 is 17 amino acids. The CDR3 reads CAISESVGRQNYYGYTF. For the CDR3, the DNA is TGTGCCATCAGTGAGTCTGTCGGACGACAGAACTACTATGGCTACACCTTC.

This chain joins TRBV12-3 or TRBV12-4 and TRBJ2-1; possibly TRBD2 for D (5 bases). CDR3 length: 14 amino acids. V was shortened by 3 bases and J by 5 bases, with 11 bases between the two germline ends. CDR3 protein: CASSFGPGNNEQFF. The CDR3 DNA follows: TGTGCCAGCAGTTTTGGGCCCGGGAACAATGAGCAGTTCTTC.

This chain links TRBV28 with TRBJ1-2; 7 bases fit TRBD1. There are 15 residues in the CDR3. Germline V gives CDR1 MDHEN, CDR2 SYDVKM. Germline trimming cut 3 bases from V and 6 bases from J; bases unmatched to any gene: 10. The CDR3 spells CASSFDRVAGNGYTF. The DNA for the CDR3 is TGTGCCAGCAGTTTTGACAGGGTGGCTGGGAATGGCTACACCTTC.

The V and J genes are TRBV9 and TRBJ2-1; 9 nucleotides agree with TRBD2. V lost 4 bases and J lost 3; bases outside the gene matches: 5. The CDR3 has 15 residues. The germline V gene encodes CDR1 SGDLS and CDR2 YYNGEE. The CDR3 DNA reads as TGTGCCAGCAGCTTAAAACTAGCGGGCTACAATGAGCAGTTCTTC. It yields the protein CASSLKLAGYNEQFF.

In its sample, this clonotype was seen many times. The chain recombines TRBV5-1 with TRBJ2-1; D not certain. This CDR3 region has 15 residues. Germline V CDR1 and CDR2: SGHRS, YFSETQ. The germline V and J ends were trimmed by 5 bases and 4 bases, with 16 bases remaining between them. The CDR3 DNA is TGCGCCAGCAGTCCTACCAAAACGGAGTACAATGAGCAGTTCTTC. Protein sequence: CASSPTKTEYNEQFF.

V usage is TRBV2 and J usage is TRBJ1-6, with TRBD1 identical over 7 bases. CDR3 length equals 13 residues. Trimming removed 4 bases from V and 9 bases from J; junction bases left unmatched: 3. Germline V gene lookup returns CDR1 SNHLY and CDR2 FYNNEI. CDR3: CASSVQGGSPLHF. CDR3 bases: TGTGCCAGCAGTGTTCAGGGGGGTTCACCCCTCCACTTT.

The genes are TRBV4-1 and TRBJ1-4; 9 bases agree with TRBD1. Germline assignment: CDR1 MGHRA and CDR2 YSYEKL. CDR3 size: 15 residues. The junction had 9 bases not matched to a gene; V was cut back by 5 bases and J by 8 bases. The CDR3 DNA reads as TGCGCCAGCAGCGCAAGCGGGACAGGGAAAGAAAAACTGTTTTTT. It encodes CASSASGTGKEKLFF.

A few counts support this clonotype. The rearrangement links TRBV25-1 to TRBJ2-1, with D maybe TRBD2 (5 bases). Trimming took off 3 bases at V and 1 base at J, with 13 bases between the two ends. The CDR3 length is 16 residues. CDR1 MGHDK and CDR2 SYGVNS come from the germline V gene. Here the CDR3 DNA reads TGTGCCAGCAGTGACCCAGCGGTAGCTTCCTACAATGAGCAGTTCTTC. Protein: CASSDPAVASYNEQFF.

V and J are TRBV27 and TRBJ2-7; D is ambiguous. Germline loops: CDR1 MNHEY, CDR2 SMNVEV (reference sequence). With 6 bases removed from V and 7 bases from J, the gap between germline ends came to 10 bases. This CDR3 has 11 residues. The CDR3 spells CASRGSREQYF. Written as DNA, the CDR3 is TGTGCCAGCAGGGGATCGAGAGAGCAGTACTTC.

The J gene is TRBJ2-3, the V gene TRBV20-1, with 9 bases that match TRBD2. V lost 6 bases and J lost 3; bases outside the gene matches: 13. The CDR3 length is 16 residues. Germline CDR1 DFQATT, CDR2 SNEGSKA (reference sequence). CDR3 sequence: CSATLAGAPGTDTQYF. The CDR3 region has the DNA TGCAGTGCAACTTTAGCGGGAGCCCCCGGGACAGATACGCAGTATTTT.